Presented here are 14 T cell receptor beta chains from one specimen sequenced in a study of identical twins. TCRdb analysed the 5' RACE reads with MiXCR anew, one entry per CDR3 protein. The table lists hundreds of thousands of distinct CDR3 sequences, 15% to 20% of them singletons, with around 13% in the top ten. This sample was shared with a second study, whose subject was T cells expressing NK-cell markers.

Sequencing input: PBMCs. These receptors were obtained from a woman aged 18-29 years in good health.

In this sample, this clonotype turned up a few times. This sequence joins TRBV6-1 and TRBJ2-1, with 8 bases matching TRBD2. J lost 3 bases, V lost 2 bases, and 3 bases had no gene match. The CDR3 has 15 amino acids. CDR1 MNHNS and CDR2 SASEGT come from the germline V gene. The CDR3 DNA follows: TGTGCCAGCAGTGAACGGGGGGGACTCTACAATGAGCAGTTCTTC. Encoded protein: CASSERGGLYNEQFF.

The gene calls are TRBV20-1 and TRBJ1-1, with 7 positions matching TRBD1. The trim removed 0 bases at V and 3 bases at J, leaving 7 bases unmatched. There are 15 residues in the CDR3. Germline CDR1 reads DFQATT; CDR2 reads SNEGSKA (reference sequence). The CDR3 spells CSAREPTGAYTEAFF. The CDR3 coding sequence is TGCAGTGCTAGAGAACCAACAGGGGCCTACACTGAAGCTTTCTTT.

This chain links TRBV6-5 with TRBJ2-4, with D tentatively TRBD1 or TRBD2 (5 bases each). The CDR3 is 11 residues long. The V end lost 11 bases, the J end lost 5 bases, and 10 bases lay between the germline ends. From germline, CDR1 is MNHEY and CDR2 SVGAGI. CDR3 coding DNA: TGTGCCGTGAGGGGCCAAAACATTCAGTACTTC. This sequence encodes CAVRGQNIQYF.

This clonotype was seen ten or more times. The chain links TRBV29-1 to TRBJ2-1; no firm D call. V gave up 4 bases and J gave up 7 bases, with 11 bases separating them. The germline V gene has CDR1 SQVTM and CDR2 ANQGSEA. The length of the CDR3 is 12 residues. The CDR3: CSVANSGNEQFF. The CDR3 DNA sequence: TGCAGCGTTGCAAATTCCGGGAATGAGCAGTTCTTC.

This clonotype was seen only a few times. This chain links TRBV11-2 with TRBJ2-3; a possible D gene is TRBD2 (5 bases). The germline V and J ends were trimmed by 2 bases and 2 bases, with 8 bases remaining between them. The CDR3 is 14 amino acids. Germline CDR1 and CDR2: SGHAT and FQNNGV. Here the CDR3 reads CASSLLGVTDTQYF. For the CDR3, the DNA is TGTGCCAGCAGCTTACTCGGGGTCACAGATACGCAGTATTTT.

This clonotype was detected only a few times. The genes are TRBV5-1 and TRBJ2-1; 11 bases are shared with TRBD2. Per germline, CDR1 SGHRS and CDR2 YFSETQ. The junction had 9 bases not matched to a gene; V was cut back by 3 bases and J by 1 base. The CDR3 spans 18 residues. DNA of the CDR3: TGCGCCAGCAGCTCCCAACTAGCGGGAGCACCTTCCTACAATGAGCAGTTCTTC. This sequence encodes CASSSQLAGAPSYNEQFF.

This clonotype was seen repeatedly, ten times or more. For the CDR3, the DNA is TGCAGTGCTAGAGGGTTCTCGGCCGATCCTCTACACGAGCAGTACTTC. Protein product: CSARGFSADPLHEQYF. V is TRBV20-1 and J is TRBJ2-7, with no clear D. The CDR3 is 16 residues long. Germline CDR1 is DFQATT and CDR2 is SNEGSKA (reference sequence). Trimming took 1 base from V and 5 from J, leaving 21 bases between them.

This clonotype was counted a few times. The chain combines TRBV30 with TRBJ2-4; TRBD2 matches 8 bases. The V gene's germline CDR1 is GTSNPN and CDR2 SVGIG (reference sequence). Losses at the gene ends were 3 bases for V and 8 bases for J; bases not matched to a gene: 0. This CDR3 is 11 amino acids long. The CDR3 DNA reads TGTGCCTGGAGGACTAGCGACATTCAGTACTTC. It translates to CAWRTSDIQYF.

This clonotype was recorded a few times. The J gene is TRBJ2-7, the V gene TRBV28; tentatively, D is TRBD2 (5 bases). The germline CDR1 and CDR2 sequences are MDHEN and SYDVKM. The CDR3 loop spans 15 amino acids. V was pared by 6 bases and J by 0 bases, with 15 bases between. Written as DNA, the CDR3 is TGTGCCAGCAGGATTTCAGGACTTAGCTCCTACGAGCAGTACTTC. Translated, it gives CASRISGLSSYEQYF. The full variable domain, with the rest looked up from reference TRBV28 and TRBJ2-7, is DVKVTQSSRYLVKRTGEKVFLECVQDMDHENMFWYRQDPGLGLRLIYFSYDVKMKEKGDIPEGYSVSREKKERFSLILESASTNQTSMYLCASRISGLSSYEQYFGPGTRLTVT.

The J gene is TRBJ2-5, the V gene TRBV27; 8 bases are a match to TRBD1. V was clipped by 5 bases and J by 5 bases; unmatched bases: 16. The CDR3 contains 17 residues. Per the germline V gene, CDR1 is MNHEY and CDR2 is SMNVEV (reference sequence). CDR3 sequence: CASSQLLRDRRQETQYF. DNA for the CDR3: TGTGCCAGCAGTCAATTACTCCGGGACAGGCGGCAGGAGACCCAGTACTTC.

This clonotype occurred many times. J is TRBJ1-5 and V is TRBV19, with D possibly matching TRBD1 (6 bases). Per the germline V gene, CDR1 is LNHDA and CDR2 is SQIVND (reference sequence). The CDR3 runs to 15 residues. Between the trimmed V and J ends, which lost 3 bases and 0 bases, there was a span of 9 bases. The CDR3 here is CASSIRGSSNQPQHF. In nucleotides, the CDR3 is TGTGCCAGTAGTATCAGGGGATCTAGCAATCAGCCCCAGCATTTT.

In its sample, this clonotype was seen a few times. CDR3 bases: TGTGCCATCAGTGAGCTGGGGGGGAACGATGGTACGCAGTATTTT. Protein: CAISELGGNDGTQYF. This chain joins TRBV10-3 and TRBJ2-3; TRBD2 matches at 7 bases. The V and J ends lost 2 bases and 8 bases, in that order; junction bases with no gene match: 10. In germline, CDR1 is ENHRY, CDR2 SYGVKD. The CDR3 totals 15 residues.

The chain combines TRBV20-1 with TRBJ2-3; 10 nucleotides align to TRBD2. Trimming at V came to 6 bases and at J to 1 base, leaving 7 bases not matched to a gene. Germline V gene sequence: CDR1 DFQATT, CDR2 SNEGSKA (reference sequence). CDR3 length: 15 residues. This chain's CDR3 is CSAKTGTSGTDTQYF. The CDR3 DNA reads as TGCAGTGCAAAAACCGGGACTAGCGGCACAGATACGCAGTATTTT.

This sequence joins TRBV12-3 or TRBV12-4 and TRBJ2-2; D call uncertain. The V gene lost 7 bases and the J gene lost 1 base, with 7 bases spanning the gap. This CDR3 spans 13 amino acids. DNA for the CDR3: TGTGCCAGCAAAGAACAGAACACCGGGGAGCTGTTTTTT. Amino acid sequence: CASKEQNTGELFF.